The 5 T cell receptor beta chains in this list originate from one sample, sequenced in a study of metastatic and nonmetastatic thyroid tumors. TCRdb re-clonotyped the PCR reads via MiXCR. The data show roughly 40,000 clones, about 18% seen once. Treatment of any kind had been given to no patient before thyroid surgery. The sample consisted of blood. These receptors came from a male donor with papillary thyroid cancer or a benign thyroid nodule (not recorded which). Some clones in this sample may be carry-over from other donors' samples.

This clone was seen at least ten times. CDR3: CASRSFVGAVYNEQFF. CDR3 nucleotides: TGCGCCAGCAGATCCTTCGTGGGAGCTGTCTACAATGAGCAGTTCTTC. The chain has TRBV10-2 and TRBJ2-1; tentatively, D is TRBD2 (5 bases). The V end lost 6 bases, the J end lost 3 bases, and 18 bases lay between the germline ends. CDR1 and CDR2 from the germline V gene are WSHSY and SAAADI. The CDR3 sequence is 16 residues long.

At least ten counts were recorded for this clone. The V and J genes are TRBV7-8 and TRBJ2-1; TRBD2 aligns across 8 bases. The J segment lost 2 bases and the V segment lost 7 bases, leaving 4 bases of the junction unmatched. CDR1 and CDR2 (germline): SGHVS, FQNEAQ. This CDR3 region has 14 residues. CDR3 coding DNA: TGTGCCAGCAAGCGGGAGAGGGCCTACAATGAGCAGTTCTTC. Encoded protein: CASKRERAYNEQFF.

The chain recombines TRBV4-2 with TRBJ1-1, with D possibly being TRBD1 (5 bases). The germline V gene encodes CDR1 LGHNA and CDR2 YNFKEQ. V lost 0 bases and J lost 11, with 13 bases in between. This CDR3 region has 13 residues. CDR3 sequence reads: CASSQELGGEAFF. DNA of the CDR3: TGTGCCAGCAGCCAAGAGTTAGGAGGGGAGGCTTTCTTT.

Here the CDR3 DNA reads TGCAGTGCTGGAGCGGGGGACCCCTCCTACGAGCAGTACTTC. It is translated as CSAGAGDPSYEQYF. V gene TRBV20-1 combines with J gene TRBJ2-7, with 8 bases fitting TRBD2. V shed 5 bases and J 0 bases; nucleotides not matched to a gene: 6. This CDR3 has 14 amino acids. CDR1 and CDR2 from the germline V gene are DFQATT and SNEGSKA (reference sequence).

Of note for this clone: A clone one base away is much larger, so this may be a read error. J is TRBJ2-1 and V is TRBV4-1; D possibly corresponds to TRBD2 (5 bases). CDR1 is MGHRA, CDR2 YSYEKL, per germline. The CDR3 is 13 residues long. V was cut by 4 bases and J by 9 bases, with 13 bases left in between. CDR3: CASSPGTVVEQFF. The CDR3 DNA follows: TGCGCCAGCAGCCCGGGAACAGTGGTTGAGCAGTTCTTC.